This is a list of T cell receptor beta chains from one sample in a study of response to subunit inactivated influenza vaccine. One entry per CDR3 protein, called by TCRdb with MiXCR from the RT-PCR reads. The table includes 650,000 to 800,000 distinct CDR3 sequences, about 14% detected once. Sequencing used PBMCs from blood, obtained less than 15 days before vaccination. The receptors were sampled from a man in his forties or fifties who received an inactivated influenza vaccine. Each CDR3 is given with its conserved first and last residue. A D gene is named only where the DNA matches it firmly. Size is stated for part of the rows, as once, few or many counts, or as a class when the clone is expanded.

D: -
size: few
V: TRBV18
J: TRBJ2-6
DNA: TGTGCCAGCTCAGATTACAGGGTCACTGGGGCCAACGTCCTGACTTTC
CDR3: CASSDYRVTGANVLTF

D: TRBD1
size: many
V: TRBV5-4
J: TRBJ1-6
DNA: TGTGCCAGCAGCTTTAGGACAGGGGGCAGAAACGATAATTCACCCCTCCACTTT
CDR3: CASSFRTGGRNDNSPLHF

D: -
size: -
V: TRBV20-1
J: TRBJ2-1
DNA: TGCAGTGCTAGAGTAACGGGAATGGGAATCCGGGCTGAGCAGTTCTTC
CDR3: CSARVTGMGIRAEQFF

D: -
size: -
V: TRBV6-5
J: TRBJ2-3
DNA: TGTGCCAGCAGTTACGGGGGGGGGGGCGCAGATACGCAGTATTTT
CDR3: CASSYGGGGADTQYF

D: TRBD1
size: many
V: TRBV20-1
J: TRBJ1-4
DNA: TGCAGTGCTCCTACAGGGGTTTCTAATGAAAAACTGTTTTTT
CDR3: CSAPTGVSNEKLFF

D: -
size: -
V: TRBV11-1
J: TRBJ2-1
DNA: TGTGCCAGCAGCTTTGCCCTAGCAAATGAGCAGTTCTTC
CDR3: CASSFALANEQFF

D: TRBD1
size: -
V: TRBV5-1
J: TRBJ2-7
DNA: TGCGCCAGCAGCCATCAGACAGGGAAAGAGGAGCAGTACTTC
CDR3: CASSHQTGKEEQYF

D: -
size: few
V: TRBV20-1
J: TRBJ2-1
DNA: TGCAGTGAGTTCACAGGGAATGAGCAGTTCTTC
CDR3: CSEFTGNEQFF

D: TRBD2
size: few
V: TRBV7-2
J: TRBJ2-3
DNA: TGTGCCAGCAGCCGATTTAGCGGGGGGAACACAGATACGCAGTATTTT
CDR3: CASSRFSGGNTDTQYF

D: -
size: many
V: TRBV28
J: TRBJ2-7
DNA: TGTGCCAGCAGCTCTACCTCCTACGAGCAGTACTTC
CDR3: CASSSTSYEQYF

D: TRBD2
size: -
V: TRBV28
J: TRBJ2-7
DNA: TGTGCCAGCAGGGAAGGACTAGCGGGAGGCTTTCACGAGCAGTACTTC
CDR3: CASREGLAGGFHEQYF

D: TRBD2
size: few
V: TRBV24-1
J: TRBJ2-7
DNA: TGTGCCACCAGTGACGAGCGGGAGACCCGGTGGTACTTC
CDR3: CATSDERETRWYF

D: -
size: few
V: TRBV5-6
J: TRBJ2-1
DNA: TGTGCCAGCCGGATGGGGGGTGGCGATGAGCAGTTCTTC
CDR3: CASRMGGGDEQFF

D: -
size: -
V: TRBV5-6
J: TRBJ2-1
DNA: TGTGCCAGCAGCTGGGGTCGGGGGTCCTACAATGAGCAGTTCTTC
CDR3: CASSWGRGSYNEQFF

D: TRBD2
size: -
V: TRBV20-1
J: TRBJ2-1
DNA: TGCAGTGCTAGTCGGGGCGGGAGTTTGAATAATGAGCAGTTCTTC
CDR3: CSASRGGSLNNEQFF

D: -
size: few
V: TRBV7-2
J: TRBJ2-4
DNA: TGTGCCAGCAGCTTAGCCGGGTCACTAGCCAAAAACATTCAGTACTTC
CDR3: CASSLAGSLAKNIQYF

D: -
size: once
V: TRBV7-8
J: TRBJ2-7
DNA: TGTGCCAGCACACAGGAGTGGGGAGTATACGAGCAGTACTTC
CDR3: CASTQEWGVYEQYF

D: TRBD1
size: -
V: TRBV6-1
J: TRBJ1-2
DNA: TGTGCCAGCAGTCGACAGGGGTTAGATGGCTACACCTTC
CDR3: CASSRQGLDGYTF

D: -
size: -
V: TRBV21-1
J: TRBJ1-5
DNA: TGTGCCAGCAGCAACGAGGTTCGAGGGGGGGCAGGGCAGCCCCAGCATTTT
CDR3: CASSNEVRGGAGQPQHF

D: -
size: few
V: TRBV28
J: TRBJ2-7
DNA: TGTGCCAGCAGTTTTTCCCTGGTGCAGTACTTC
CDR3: CASSFSLVQYF

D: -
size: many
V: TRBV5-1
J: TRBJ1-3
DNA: TGCGCCAGCAGCTTGGAGCAGGGGGGAAACACCATATATTTT
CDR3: CASSLEQGGNTIYF

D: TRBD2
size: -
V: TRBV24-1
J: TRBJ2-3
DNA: TGTGCCACCAGTGATCACGGACTAGCGGGGATCACAGATACGCAGTATTTT
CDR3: CATSDHGLAGITDTQYF

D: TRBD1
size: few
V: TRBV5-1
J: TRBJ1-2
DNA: TGCGCCAGCAGCTCCGACCCGGGACAGGGTTATGGCTACACCTTC
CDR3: CASSSDPGQGYGYTF

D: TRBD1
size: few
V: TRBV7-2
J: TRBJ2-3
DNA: TGTGCCAGCAGCCAACAGGGGACGCGCACAGATACGCAGTATTTT
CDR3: CASSQQGTRTDTQYF

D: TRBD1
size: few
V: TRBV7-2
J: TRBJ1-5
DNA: TGTGCCAGCAGCCGTATAGCAGGGGGGTGGAATCAGCCCCAGCATTTT
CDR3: CASSRIAGGWNQPQHF

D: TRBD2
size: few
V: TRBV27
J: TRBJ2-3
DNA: TGTGCCAGCAGTCTCACGGGACTAGCGGGAGGAGATACGCAGTATTTT
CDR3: CASSLTGLAGGDTQYF

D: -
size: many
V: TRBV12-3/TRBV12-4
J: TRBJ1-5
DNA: TGTGCCAGCCTAGGCGGGGGCAATCAGCCCCAGCATTTT
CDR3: CASLGGGNQPQHF

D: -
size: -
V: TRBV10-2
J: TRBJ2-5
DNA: TGCGCCAGCAGTGAGCCCAGCACCACAGGGAGACAAGAGACCCAGTACTTC
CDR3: CASSEPSTTGRQETQYF

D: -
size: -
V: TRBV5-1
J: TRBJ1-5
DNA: TGCGCCAGCAGCTTGGTTCCGGGGAACAATCAGCCCCAGCATTTT
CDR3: CASSLVPGNNQPQHF

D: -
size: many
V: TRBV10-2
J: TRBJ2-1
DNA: TGCGCCAGCAGTGAGGGGAATAGCGGAATCTCCTACAATGAGCAGTTCTTC
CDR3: CASSEGNSGISYNEQFF

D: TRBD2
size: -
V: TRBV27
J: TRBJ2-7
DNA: TGTGCCACCGGGTCAACTAGCGCGAGCTCCTACGAGCAGTACTTC
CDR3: CATGSTSASSYEQYF

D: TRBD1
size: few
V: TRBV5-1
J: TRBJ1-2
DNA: TGCGCCAGCAGTCGCGGACAGGGAGGTGGCTACACCTTC
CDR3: CASSRGQGGGYTF

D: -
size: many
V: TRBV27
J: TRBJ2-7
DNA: TGTGCCAGCAGCCCAGCCCTAGAAAACTACGAGCAGTACTTC
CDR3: CASSPALENYEQYF

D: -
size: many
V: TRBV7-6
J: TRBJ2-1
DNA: TGTGCCAGCAGCTTAATTCTCCCTTGGGCTGGGGTTGAGGGTGAGCAGTTCTTC
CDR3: CASSLILPWAGVEGEQFF

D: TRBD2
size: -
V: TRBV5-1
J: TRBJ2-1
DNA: TGCGCCAGCAGCTTGCTGCTAGCGGGGGGGGCCAATGAGCAGTTCTTC
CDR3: CASSLLLAGGANEQFF

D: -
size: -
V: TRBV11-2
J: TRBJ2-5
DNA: TGTGCCAGCAACAAAAAAGAGACCCAGTACTTC
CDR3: CASNKKETQYF

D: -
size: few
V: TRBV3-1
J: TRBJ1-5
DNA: TGTGCCAGCAGCCTATCGACGATCGAGCCCCAGCATTTT
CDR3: CASSLSTIEPQHF

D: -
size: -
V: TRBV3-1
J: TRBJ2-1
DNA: TGTGCCACTGCTGAGGTCAATGAGCAGTTCTTC
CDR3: CATAEVNEQFF

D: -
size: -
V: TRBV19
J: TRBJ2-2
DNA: TGTGCCAGTACCACCCCCCTGGGGGCAGGGAACACCGGGGAGCTGTTTTTT
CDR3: CASTTPLGAGNTGELFF

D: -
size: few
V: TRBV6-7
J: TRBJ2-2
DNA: TGTGCCAGCATGGCGCGCCGGGATCGTAGGTCCGGGGAGCTGTTTTTT
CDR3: CASMARRDRRSGELFF

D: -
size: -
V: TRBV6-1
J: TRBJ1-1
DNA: TGTGCCAGCAGCCTTGGGAGGGGGAGGGTGAACACTGAAGCTTTCTTT
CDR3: CASSLGRGRVNTEAFF

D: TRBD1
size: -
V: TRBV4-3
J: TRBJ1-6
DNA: TGCGCCAGCAGCCACTCGATTCCGGGGACAGACTATAATTCACCCCTCCACTTT
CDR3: CASSHSIPGTDYNSPLHF

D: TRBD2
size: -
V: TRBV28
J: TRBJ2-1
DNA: TGTGCCAGCGGCTACGGACTAGCGGAAAACAATGAGCAGTTCTTC
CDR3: CASGYGLAENNEQFF

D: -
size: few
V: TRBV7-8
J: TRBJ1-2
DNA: TGTGCCAGCAGCCGAGGGGGGTCGGATGGCTACACCTTC
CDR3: CASSRGGSDGYTF

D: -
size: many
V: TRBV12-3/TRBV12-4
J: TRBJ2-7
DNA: TGTGCCAGCAGTACCGGGAGTGAATACGAGCAGTACTTC
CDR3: CASSTGSEYEQYF

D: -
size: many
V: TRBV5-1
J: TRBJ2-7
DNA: TGCGCCAGCAGCTTGGATACAGGATACGAGCAGTACTTC
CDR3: CASSLDTGYEQYF

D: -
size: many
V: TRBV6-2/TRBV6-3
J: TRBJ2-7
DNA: TGTGCCAGCAGTTACTCGGGAGGCCGCCACGAGCAGTACTTC
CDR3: CASSYSGGRHEQYF

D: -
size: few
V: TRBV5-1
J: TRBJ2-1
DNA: TGCGCCAGTGGTGGGGGCTCCAATGAGCAGTTCTTC
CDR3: CASGGGSNEQFF

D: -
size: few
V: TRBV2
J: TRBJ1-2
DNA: TGTGCCAGCAGTGACAGGCAGGGCGGATATGGCTACACCTTC
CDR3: CASSDRQGGYGYTF